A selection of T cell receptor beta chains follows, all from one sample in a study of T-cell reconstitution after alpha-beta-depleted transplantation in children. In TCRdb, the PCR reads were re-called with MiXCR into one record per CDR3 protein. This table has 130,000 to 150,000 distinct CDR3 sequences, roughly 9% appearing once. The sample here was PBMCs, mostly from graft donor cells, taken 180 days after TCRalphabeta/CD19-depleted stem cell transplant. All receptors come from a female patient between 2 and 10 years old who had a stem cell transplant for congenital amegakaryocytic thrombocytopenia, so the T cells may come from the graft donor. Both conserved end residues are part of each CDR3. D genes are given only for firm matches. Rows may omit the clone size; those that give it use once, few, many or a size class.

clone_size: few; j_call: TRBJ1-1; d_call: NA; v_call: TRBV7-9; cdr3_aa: CASSLKEWGAEAFF; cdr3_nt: TGTGCCAGCAGCTTAAAGGAGTGGGGGGCTGAAGCTTTCTTT
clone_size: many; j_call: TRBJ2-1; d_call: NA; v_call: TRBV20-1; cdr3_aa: CSAKDPDSYNEQFF; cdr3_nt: TGCAGTGCTAAGGACCCAGACTCCTACAATGAGCAGTTCTTC
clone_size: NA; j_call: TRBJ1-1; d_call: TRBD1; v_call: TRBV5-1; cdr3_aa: CASSRQGGTEAFF; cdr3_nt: TGCGCCAGCAGCCGACAGGGCGGCACTGAAGCTTTCTTT
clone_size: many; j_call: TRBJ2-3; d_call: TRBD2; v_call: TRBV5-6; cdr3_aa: CASSLTPTSGMGDTQYF; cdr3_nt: TGTGCCAGCAGCCTCACTCCGACTAGCGGGATGGGGGATACGCAGTATTTT
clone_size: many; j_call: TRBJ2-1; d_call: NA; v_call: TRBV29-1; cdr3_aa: CSVGQRLARISEQFF; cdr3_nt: TGCAGCGTTGGACAAAGGCTAGCGAGGATCAGTGAGCAGTTCTTC
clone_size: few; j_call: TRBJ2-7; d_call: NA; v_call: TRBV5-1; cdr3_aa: CASRNLQGGEQYF; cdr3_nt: TGCGCCAGCAGGAACCTGCAGGGGGGCGAGCAGTACTTC
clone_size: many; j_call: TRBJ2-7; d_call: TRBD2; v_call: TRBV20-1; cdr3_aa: CSAPPSGSNEQYF; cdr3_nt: TGCAGTGCTCCCCCAAGCGGGAGTAACGAGCAGTACTTC
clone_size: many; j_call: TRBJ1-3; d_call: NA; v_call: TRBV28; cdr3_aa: CASSSVYLDTIYF; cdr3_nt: TGTGCCAGCAGTTCGGTTTACCTGGACACCATATATTTT
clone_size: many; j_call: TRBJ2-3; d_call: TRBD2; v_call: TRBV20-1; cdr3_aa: CSATKRGGIDTQYF; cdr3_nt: TGCAGTGCTACCAAGCGGGGGGGCATAGATACGCAGTATTTT
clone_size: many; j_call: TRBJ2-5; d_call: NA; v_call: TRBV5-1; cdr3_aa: CASSLAGQGRYQETQYF; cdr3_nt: TGCGCCAGCAGCTTGGCCGGCCAGGGGCGGTACCAAGAGACCCAGTACTTC
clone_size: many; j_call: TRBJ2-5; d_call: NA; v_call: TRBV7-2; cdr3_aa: CASSLALQGETQYF; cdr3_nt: TGTGCCAGCAGCTTAGCGCTGCAGGGCGAGACCCAGTACTTC
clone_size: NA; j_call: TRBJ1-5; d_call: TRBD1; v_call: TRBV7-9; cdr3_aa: CASSSTGPGNQPQHF; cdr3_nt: TGTGCCAGCAGCTCGACAGGGCCGGGCAATCAGCCCCAGCATTTT
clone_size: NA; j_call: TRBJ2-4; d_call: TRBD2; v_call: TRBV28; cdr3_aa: CASSKAPGGAKNIQYF; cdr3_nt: TGTGCCAGCAGCAAGGCCCCGGGAGGAGCCAAAAACATTCAGTACTTC
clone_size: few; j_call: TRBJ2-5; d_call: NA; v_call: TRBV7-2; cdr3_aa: CASSHRRWETQYF; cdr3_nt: TGTGCCAGCAGCCATCGCAGGTGGGAGACCCAGTACTTC
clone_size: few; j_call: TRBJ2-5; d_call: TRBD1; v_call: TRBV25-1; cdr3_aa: CASSEFGGQGLWETQYF; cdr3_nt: TGTGCCAGCAGTGAATTTGGGGGACAGGGCCTATGGGAGACCCAGTACTTC
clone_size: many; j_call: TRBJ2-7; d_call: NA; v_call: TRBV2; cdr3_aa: CASSERPRNSYEQYF; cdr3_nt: TGTGCCAGCAGTGAGCGACCCAGAAACTCCTACGAGCAGTACTTC
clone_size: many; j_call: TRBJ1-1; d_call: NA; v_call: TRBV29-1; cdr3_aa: CSVEGAFF; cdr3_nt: TGCAGCGTTGAGGGAGCTTTCTTT
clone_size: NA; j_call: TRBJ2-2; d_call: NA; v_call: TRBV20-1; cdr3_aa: CSAQSGTNTGELFF; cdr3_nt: TGCAGTGCTCAGTCCGGGACTAACACCGGGGAGCTGTTTTTT
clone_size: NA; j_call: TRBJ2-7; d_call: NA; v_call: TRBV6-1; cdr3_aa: CASRETGEGYEQYF; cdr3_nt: TGTGCCAGCAGGGAAACAGGGGAGGGATACGAGCAGTACTTC
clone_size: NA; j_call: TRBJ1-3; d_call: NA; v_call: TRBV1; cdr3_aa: CTSCVRRPGNTIYF; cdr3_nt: TGCACCAGCTGTGTCCGTAGGCCTGGAAACACCATATATTTT
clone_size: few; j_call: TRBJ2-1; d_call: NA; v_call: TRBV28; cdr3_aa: CASRGDLSYNEQFF; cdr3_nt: TGTGCCAGCAGGGGGGACTTGTCTTACAATGAGCAGTTCTTC
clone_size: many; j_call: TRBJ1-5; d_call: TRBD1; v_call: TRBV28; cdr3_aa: CASRRGQGSIQPQHF; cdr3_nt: TGTGCCAGCAGACGGGGACAGGGGAGTATTCAGCCCCAGCATTTT
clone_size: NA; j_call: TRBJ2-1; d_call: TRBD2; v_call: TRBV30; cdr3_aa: CAWSGGDLGGPSYNEQFF; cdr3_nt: TGTGCCTGGAGTGGGGGGGACTTGGGAGGGCCCTCCTACAATGAGCAGTTCTTC
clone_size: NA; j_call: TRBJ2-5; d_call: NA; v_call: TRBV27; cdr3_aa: CASSLWPGQKETQYF; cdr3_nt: TGTGCCAGCAGTTTATGGCCGGGGCAAAAAGAGACCCAGTACTTC
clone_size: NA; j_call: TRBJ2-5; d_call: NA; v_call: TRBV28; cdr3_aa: CASSFGEVQETQYF; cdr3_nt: TGTGCCAGCAGTTTTGGGGAAGTTCAAGAGACCCAGTACTTC
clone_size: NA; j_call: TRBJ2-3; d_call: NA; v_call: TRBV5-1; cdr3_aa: CASSSPGGPGVDTQYF; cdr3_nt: TGCGCCAGCAGCTCCCCGGGGGGCCCCGGGGTAGATACGCAGTATTTT
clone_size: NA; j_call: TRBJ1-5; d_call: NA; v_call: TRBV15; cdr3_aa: CATSRDGRGNQPQHF; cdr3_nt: TGTGCCACCAGCAGAGATGGGCGAGGCAATCAGCCCCAGCATTTT
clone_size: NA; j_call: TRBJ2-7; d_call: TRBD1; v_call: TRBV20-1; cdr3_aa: CSADAGTAYEQYF; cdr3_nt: TGCAGTGCTGACGCCGGGACAGCCTACGAGCAGTACTTC
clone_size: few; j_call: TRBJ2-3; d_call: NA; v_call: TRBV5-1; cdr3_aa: CASSLDSRNTQYF; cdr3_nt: TGCGCCAGCAGCTTGGACTCACGTAATACGCAGTATTTT
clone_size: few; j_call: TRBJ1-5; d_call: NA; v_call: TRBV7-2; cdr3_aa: CASSPAGNERAQHF; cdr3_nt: TGTGCCAGCAGCCCCGCCGGGAACGAGAGGGCCCAGCATTTT
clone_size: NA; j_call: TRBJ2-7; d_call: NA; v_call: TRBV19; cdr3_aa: CASSISDKAYEQYF; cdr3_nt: TGTGCCAGTAGTATATCGGACAAAGCCTACGAGCAGTACTTC
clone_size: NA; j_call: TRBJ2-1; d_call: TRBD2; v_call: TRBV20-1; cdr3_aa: CSARDRPIAGVGNEQFF; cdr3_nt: TGCAGTGCTAGAGATCGGCCCATAGCGGGAGTAGGCAATGAGCAGTTCTTC
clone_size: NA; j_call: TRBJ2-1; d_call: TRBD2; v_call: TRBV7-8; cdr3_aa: CASSLLREFYNEQFF; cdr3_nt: TGTGCCAGCAGCTTATTGCGGGAGTTCTACAATGAGCAGTTCTTC